This is a list of T cell receptor beta chains from one sample in a study of CXCR3-negative and CXCR3-positive naive CD8 T cells. TCRdb processed the 5' RACE reads again and assigns one entry to each CDR3 protein, with no DNA. Its table lists under 9,500 distinct CDR3 sequences. The material sequenced was naive CXCR3- CD8+ T cells from blood. The receptors were sampled from a human donor in good health. Some clones in this sample may be carry-over from other donors' samples. CDR3s include the opening cysteine and the closing phenylalanine or tryptophan. Size values are once, few and many counts, or a class for expanded clones, and some rows have none.

clone_size j_call v_call cdr3_length cdr3_aa
. TRBJ2-7 TRBV10-3 11 CAISDSYEQYF
medium-sized TRBJ1-5 TRBV28 15 CASSLRTEGNQPQHF
medium-sized TRBJ2-1 TRBV5-1 15 CASSAPGTGHNEQFF
medium-sized TRBJ1-2 TRBV29-1 12 CSVDGGIHGYTF
medium-sized TRBJ2-7 TRBV29-1 15 CSVVEADTSSYEQYF
. TRBJ2-2 TRBV14 17 CASSQDRTGGNTGELFF
medium-sized TRBJ2-5 TRBV29-1 15 CSVEESGTEEVTQYF
. TRBJ2-7 TRBV5-1 14 CASSLELGSDEQYF
. TRBJ2-1 TRBV6-2/TRBV6-3 14 CASSPTSGNNEQFF
medium-sized TRBJ2-7 TRBV29-1 14 CSVAPGTGTYEQYF
. TRBJ2-7 TRBV10-2 11 CASRQGGEQYF
. TRBJ2-7 TRBV28 14 CASSLTGPTYEQYF
. TRBJ2-1 TRBV7-3 15 CASSYRGAAYNEQFF
medium-sized TRBJ1-3 TRBV29-1 15 CSVVGVTGERNTIYF
. TRBJ2-3 TRBV7-8 18 CASSLVAGAGLGTDTQYF
medium-sized TRBJ2-7 TRBV13 15 CASSFSGTSTYEQYF
. TRBJ2-5 TRBV3-1 14 CASSQVAVQETQYF
. TRBJ1-2 TRBV29-1 12 CSVEDTSYGYTF
medium-sized TRBJ2-7 TRBV7-8 15 CASSLVIGDSYEQYF
. TRBJ2-7 TRBV20-1 11 CSVQGAHEQYF
medium-sized TRBJ1-2 TRBV29-1 16 CSVDGLLGRTNYGYTF
. TRBJ2-1 TRBV2 19 CASSERDSLTAGGRNEQFF
. TRBJ2-4 TRBV10-3 13 CAISEGSGNIQYF
. TRBJ2-1 TRBV29-1 12 CSVGAGGNEQFF
. TRBJ2-5 TRBV28 13 CASSPHYQETQYF
. TRBJ1-5 TRBV6-5 15 CASRLDTGVGQPQHF
. TRBJ1-1 TRBV6-4 15 CASSSSSTGFTEAFF
. TRBJ2-3 TRBV11-2 12 CASSFRTDTQYF
. TRBJ2-7 TRBV25-1 11 CATTPGHEQYF